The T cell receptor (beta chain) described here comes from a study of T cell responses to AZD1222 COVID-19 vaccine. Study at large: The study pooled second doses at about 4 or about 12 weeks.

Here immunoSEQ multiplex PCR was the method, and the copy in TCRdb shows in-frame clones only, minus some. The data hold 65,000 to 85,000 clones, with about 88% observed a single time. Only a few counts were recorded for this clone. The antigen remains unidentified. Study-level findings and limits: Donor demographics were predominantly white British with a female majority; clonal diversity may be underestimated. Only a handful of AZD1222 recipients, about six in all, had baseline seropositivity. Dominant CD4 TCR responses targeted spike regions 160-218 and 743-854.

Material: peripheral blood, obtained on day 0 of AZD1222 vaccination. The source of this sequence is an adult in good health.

This CDR3 reads CASRPGLAGYEQYF. The DNA of the CDR3 is TGTGCCAGCAGGCCGGGACTAGCGGGATACGAGCAGTACTTC. The V gene is TRBV11-2, the J gene TRBJ2-7; 13 nucleotides match TRBD2. Germline V gene lookup returns CDR1 SGHAT and CDR2 FQNNGV. V lost 6 bases to trimming and J lost 4 bases; unmatched junction nucleotides: 3. This CDR3 contains 14 residues. The full variable domain, with the rest looked up from reference TRBV11-2 and TRBJ2-7, is EAGVAQSPRYKIIEKRQSVAFWCNPISGHATLYWYQQILGQGPKLLIQFQNNGVVDDSQLPKDRFSAERLKGVDSTLKIQPAKLEDSAVYLCASRPGLAGYEQYFGPGTRLTVT.